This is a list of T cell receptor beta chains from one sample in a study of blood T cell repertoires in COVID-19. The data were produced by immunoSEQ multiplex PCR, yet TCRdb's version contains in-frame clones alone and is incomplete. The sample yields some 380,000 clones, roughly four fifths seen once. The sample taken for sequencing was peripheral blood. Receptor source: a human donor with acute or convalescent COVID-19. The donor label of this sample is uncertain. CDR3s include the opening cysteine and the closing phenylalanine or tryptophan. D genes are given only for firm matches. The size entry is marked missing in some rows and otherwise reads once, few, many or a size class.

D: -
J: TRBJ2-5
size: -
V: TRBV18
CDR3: CASSEVFQETQYF
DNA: TGTGCCAGCTCAGAGGTTTTCCAAGAGACCCAGTACTTC

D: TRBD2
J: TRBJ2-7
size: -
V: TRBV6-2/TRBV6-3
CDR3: CASSYRAGDIYEQYF
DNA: TGTGCCAGCAGTTATCGGGCGGGAGATATCTACGAGCAGTACTTC

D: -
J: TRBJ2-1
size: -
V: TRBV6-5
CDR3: CATAREREFF
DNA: TGTGCCACTGCCCGGGAAAGAGAGTTCTTC

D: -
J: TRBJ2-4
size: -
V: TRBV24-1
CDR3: CATSGLTRWYF
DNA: TGTGCCACCAGTGGTCTCACCAGGTGGTACTTC

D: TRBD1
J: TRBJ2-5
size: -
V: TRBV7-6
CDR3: CASSLVQGNQETQYF
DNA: TGTGCCAGCAGCCTAGTACAGGGGAACCAAGAGACCCAGTACTTC

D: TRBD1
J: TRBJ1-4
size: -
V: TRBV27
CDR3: CASRRRQGPNEKLFF
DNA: TGTGCCAGCAGGAGAAGACAGGGGCCTAATGAAAAACTGTTTTTT

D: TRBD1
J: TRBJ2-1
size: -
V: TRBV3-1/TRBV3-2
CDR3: CASSRQGTYNEQFF
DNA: TGTGCCAGCAGCCGACAGGGGACCTACAATGAGCAGTTCTTC

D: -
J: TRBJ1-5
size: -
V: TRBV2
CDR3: CASSDRTSNQPQHF
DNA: TGTGCCAGCTCCGACAGGACTAGCAATCAGCCCCAGCATTTT

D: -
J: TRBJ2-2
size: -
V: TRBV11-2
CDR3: CASSPRELFTGELFF
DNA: TGTGCCAGCAGCCCAAGAGAGCTGTTTACCGGGGAGCTGTTTTTT

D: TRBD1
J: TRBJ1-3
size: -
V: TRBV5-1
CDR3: CASSNRTGYGNTIYF
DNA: TGCGCCAGCAGCAACCGGACAGGGTATGGAAACACCATATATTTT

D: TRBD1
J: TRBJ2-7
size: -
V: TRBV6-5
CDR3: CASKTTGPESYEQYF
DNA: TGTGCCAGCAAAACGACAGGGCCGGAATCCTACGAGCAGTACTTC

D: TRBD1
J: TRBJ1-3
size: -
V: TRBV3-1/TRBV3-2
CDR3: CASSPRLTGKYNTIYF
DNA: TGTGCCAGCAGCCCCCGACTGACAGGGAAGTACAACACCATATATTTT

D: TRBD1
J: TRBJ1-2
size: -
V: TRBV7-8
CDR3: CASSLAGTDTIGYTF
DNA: TGTGCCAGCAGCTTAGCCGGGACAGATACTATCGGCTACACCTTC

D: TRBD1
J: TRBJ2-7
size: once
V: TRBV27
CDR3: CASSSTWTGARNEQYF
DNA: TGTGCCAGCAGTTCCACCTGGACAGGGGCGAGGAACGAGCAGTACTTC

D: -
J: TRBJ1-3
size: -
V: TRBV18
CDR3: CASSPRLTGPSDTIYF
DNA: TGTGCCAGCTCACCCCGTTTGACAGGACCGTCGGACACCATATATTTT

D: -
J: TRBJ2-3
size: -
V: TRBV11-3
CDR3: CASSLVEDTQYF
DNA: TGTGCCAGCAGCTTAGTTGAGGATACGCAGTATTTT

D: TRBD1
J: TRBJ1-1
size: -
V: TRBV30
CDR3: CAWSDRDRGFRTEAFF
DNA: TGTGCCTGGAGTGACAGGGACAGGGGATTTAGGACTGAAGCTTTCTTT

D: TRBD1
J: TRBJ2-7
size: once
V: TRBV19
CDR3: CASSRTGGMGQYF
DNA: TGTGCCAGTAGCCGGACAGGGGGGATGGGGCAGTACTTC

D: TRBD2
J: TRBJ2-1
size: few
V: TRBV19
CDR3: CASSIYLAGDNEQFF
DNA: TGTGCCAGTAGTATTTATCTAGCGGGAGACAATGAGCAGTTCTTC

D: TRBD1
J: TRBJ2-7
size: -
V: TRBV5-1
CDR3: CASSWGQGSQYF
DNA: TGCGCCAGCAGCTGGGGACAGGGGAGTCAGTACTTC

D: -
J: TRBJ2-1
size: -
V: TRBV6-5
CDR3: CASSSYTSGEQFF
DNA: TGTGCCAGCAGTTCTTATACTAGTGGTGAGCAGTTCTTC

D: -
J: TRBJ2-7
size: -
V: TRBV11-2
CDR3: CASSSDRFSSYEQYF
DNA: TGTGCCAGCAGCTCCGACAGATTTAGCTCCTACGAGCAGTACTTC

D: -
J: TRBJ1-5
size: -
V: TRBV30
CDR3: CAWSANQGNQPQHF
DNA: TGTGCCTGGAGTGCCAACCAGGGTAATCAGCCCCAGCATTTT

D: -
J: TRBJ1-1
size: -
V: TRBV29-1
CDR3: CSVEDWGVLEAFF
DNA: TGCAGCGTTGAAGATTGGGGGGTTCTAGAAGCTTTCTTT

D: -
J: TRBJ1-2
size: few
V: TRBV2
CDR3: CASSDRASNYGYTF
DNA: TGTGCCAGCAGTGACAGGGCCTCTAACTATGGCTACACCTTC

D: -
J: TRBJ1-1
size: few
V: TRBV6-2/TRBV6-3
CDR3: CASSYQEVGSTEAFF
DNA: TGTGCCAGCAGTTACCAAGAGGTGGGGAGTACTGAAGCTTTCTTT

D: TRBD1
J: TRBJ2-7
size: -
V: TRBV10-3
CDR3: CAIRQGPSYEQYF
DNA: TGTGCCATTAGACAGGGGCCCTCCTACGAGCAGTACTTC

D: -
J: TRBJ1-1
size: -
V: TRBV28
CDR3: CASIWGGPGAEAFF
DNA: TGTGCCAGCATATGGGGGGGCCCGGGCGCTGAAGCTTTCTTT

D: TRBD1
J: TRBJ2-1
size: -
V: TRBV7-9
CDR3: CASSLIGDRVNNEQFF
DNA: TGTGCCAGCAGCTTAATAGGGGACAGGGTAAACAATGAGCAGTTCTTC

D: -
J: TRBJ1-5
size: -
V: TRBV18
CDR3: CASSRLDSNQPQHF
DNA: TGTGCCAGCTCACGGCTAGATAGCAATCAGCCCCAGCATTTT

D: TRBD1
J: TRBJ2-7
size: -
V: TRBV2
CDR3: CASRISGTGSEEQYF
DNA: TGTGCCAGCAGGATTTCGGGGACAGGGTCGGAAGAGCAGTACTTC

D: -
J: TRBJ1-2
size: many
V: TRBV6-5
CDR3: CASSYSSVYGYTF
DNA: TGTGCCAGCAGTTACTCGTCGGTCTATGGCTACACCTTC

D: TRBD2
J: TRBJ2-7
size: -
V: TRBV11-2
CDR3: CASSWSASGGYEQYF
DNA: TGTGCCAGCAGCTGGTCGGCTAGCGGGGGGTACGAGCAGTACTTC

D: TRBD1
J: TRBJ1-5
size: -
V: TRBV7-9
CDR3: CASSWGDRGRNQPQHF
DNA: TGTGCCAGCAGCTGGGGGGACAGGGGACGAAATCAGCCCCAGCATTTT

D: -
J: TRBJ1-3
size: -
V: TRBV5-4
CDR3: CASSLGQSSGNTIYF
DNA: TGTGCCAGCAGCTTGGGCCAGTCTTCTGGAAACACCATATATTTT

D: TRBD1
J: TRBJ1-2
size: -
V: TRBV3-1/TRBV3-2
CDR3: CASTRGTGGGYGYTF
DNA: TGTGCCAGTACCCGGGGGACAGGGGGCGGCTATGGCTACACCTTC

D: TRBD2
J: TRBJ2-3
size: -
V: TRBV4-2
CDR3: CASTRGGSTDTQYF
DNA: TGTGCCAGCACACGGGGGGGGAGCACAGATACGCAGTATTTT

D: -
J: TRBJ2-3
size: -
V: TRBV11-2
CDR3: CASSLVGDTQYF
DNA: TGTGCCAGCAGCTTAGTCGGAGATACGCAGTATTTT

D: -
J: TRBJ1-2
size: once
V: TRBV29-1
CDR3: CSVVFQGEGYTF
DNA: TGCAGCGTCGTCTTTCAGGGCGAAGGCTACACCTTC

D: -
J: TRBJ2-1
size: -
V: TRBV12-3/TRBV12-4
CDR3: CASSLNRYEQFF
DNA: TGTGCCAGCAGTTTAAACCGGTATGAGCAGTTCTTC

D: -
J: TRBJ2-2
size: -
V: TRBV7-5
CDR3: CVRSLGGYRRGELFF
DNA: TGTGTCAGAAGCTTAGGGGGTTACAGGCGAGGGGAGCTGTTTTTT

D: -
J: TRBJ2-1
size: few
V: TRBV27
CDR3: CASNQKGTRGYNEQFF
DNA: TGTGCCAGCAATCAAAAAGGCACACGAGGCTACAATGAGCAGTTCTTC

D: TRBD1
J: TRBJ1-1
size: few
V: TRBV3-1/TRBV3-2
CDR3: CASSQLRGWTEAFF
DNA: TGTGCCAGCAGCCAACTCAGGGGGTGGACTGAAGCTTTCTTT

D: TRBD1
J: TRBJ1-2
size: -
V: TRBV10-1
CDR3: CASSRDRQYGYTF
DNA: TGCGCCAGCAGCCGGGACAGACAATATGGCTACACCTTC

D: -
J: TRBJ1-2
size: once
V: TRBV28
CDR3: CASSLAGGWVAGYTF
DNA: TGTGCCAGCAGTTTGGCCGGGGGGTGGGTGGCTGGCTACACCTTC

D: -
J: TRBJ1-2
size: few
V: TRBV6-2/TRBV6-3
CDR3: CASTPGGAGRNNGYTF
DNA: TGTGCCAGCACCCCCGGAGGAGCAGGTCGAAACAATGGCTACACCTTC

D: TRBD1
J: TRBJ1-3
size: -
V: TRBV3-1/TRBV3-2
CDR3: CASSQYRGQKGNTIYF
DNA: TGTGCCAGCAGCCAATATCGGGGACAGAAAGGAAACACCATATATTTT

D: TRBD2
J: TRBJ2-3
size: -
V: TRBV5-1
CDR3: CASRGRSSGRAIDTQYF
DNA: TGCGCCAGCAGGGGAAGATCTAGCGGGAGGGCTATAGATACGCAGTATTTT

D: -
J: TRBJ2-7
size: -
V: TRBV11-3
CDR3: CASSLGARSSYEQYF
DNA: TGTGCCAGCAGTCTGGGAGCTCGCAGCTCCTACGAGCAGTACTTC

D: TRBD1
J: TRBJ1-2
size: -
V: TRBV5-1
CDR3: CASSLGHTGEAYGYTF
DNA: TGCGCCAGCAGCTTGGGGCATACAGGGGAGGCATATGGCTACACCTTC

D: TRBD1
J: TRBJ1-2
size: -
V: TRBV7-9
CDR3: CASSLGQRGTDGYTF
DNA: TGTGCCAGCAGCTTGGGACAGAGAGGAACTGATGGCTACACCTTC

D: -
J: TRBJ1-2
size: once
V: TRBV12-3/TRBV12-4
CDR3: CASSSGRGYTF
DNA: TGTGCCAGCAGTTCGGGGAGGGGCTACACCTTC

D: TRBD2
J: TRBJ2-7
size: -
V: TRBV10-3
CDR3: CAISDPAGVDEQYF
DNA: TGTGCCATCAGTGATCCCGCGGGAGTAGACGAGCAGTACTTC

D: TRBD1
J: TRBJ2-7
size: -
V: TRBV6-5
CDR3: CASGTGDTYEQYF
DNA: TGTGCCAGCGGGACAGGGGATACCTACGAGCAGTACTTC

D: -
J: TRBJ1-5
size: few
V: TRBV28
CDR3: CASSLRSAGVQPQHF
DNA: TGTGCCAGCAGTTTAAGGTCAGCGGGGGTTCAGCCCCAGCATTTT